The 27 T cell receptor beta chains in this list originate from one sample, sequenced in a study of T cells in Graves' hyperthyroidism and ophthalmopathy. TCR beta CDR3 regions were amplified from RNA transcripts. When the TCR CDR3 underwent first-round RT-PCR, the HTBI primer set was used. MiXCR was run by TCRdb on the multiplex PCR reads, yielding one entry per CDR3 protein. The data hold roughly 800,000 distinct CDR3 sequences, with roughly 40% observed a single time. Material for sequencing was blood. These receptors were collected from a man between 18 and 35 years old with Graves' hyperthyroidism.

This clonotype has a handful of counts. The gene calls are TRBV12-3 or TRBV12-4 and TRBJ1-5, with 8 positions matching TRBD1. The CDR3 runs 18 residues. The junction had 15 bases not matched to a gene; V was cut back by 3 bases and J by 5 bases. CDR3 sequence (DNA): TGTGCCAGCAGTTTCCCCGGACAGGGAAGGTGGCCGGATCAGCCCCAGCATTTT. This sequence encodes CASSFPGQGRWPDQPQHF.

This clonotype was detected a few times. This CDR3 is CASSGGGSQETQYF. CDR3 in DNA: TGTGCCAGCAGTGGGGGGGGCAGTCAAGAGACCCAGTACTTC. V usage is TRBV2 and J usage is TRBJ2-5; maybe TRBD2 (7 bases). The CDR3 has 14 amino acids. Trimming cost V 4 bases and J 2 bases, with 11 bases left between them. The germline gives CDR1 SNHLY, CDR2 FYNNEI. Complete variable domain (other parts from reference TRBV2 and TRBJ2-5): EPEVTQTPSHQVTQMGQEVILRCVPISNHLYFYWYRQILGQKVEFLVSFYNNEISEKSEIFDDQFSVERPDGSNFTLKIRSTKLEDSAMYFCASSGGGSQETQYFGPGTRLLVL.

The chain is built from TRBV4-2 and TRBJ2-5, with TRBD2 matching over 11 bases. Germline CDR1 LGHNA, CDR2 YNFKEQ. This CDR3 has 16 amino acids. With 0 bases clipped from V and 3 bases from J, the junction kept 3 bases outside the gene matches. CDR3 residues: CASSQEETSGKETQYF. Written as DNA, the CDR3 is TGTGCCAGCAGCCAAGAGGAGACTAGCGGGAAAGAGACCCAGTACTTC.

For this clonotype: Being one base from a much bigger clone, this may be a read error. The chain has TRBV12-3 or TRBV12-4 and TRBJ1-2; no clear D gene. This CDR3 comprises 12 residues. The germline V and J ends were trimmed by 4 bases and 6 bases, with 9 bases remaining between them. CDR3 protein: CASSWAAHGYTF. In DNA form, the CDR3 reads TGTGCCAGCAGTTGGGCAGCTCATGGCTACACCTTC.

In the case of this clonotype: Since a much larger clone is just one base distant, this may be a read error. The V call is TRBV6-1, the J call TRBJ2-7, with 7 nucleotides matching TRBD1. This CDR3 comprises 13 residues. The germline CDR1 and CDR2 sequences are MNHNS and SASEGT. The J segment lost 1 base and the V segment lost 4 bases, leaving 1 base of the junction unmatched. The chain's CDR3 is CASSVGQSYEQYF. Written as DNA, the CDR3 is TGTGCCAGCAGTGTGGGACAGTCCTACGAGCAGTACTTC.

In its sample, this clonotype was seen a few times. The chain links TRBV6-5 to TRBJ2-7; D unresolved. This CDR3 region has 14 residues. The V end lost 0 bases, the J end lost 9 bases, and 15 bases lay between the germline ends. CDR1 and CDR2 from the germline V gene are MNHEY and SVGAGI. In DNA form, the CDR3 reads TGTGCCAGCAGTTACTCGAAAGTTATTACTTGGCAGTACTTC. Translation: CASSYSKVITWQYF.

This clonotype showed up many times. V and J are TRBV20-1 and TRBJ1-5; D gene ambiguous. Germline CDR1 and CDR2: DFQATT and SNEGSKA (reference sequence). CDR3 length: 12 amino acids. Trimming shortened V by 3 bases and J by 4 bases, and 7 bases separated the two germline ends. The CDR3 nucleotides read TGCAGTGCTAGCCCGGGAAATCAGCCCCAGCATTTT. This sequence encodes CSASPGNQPQHF.

V is TRBV15 and J is TRBJ1-1, with unresolved D. Per germline, CDR1 LNHNV and CDR2 YYDKDF (reference sequence). The V end lost 1 base, the J end lost 0 bases, and 9 bases lay between the germline ends. This CDR3 is built from 15 residues. The CDR3 protein is CATSRVGGMNTEAFF. Written as DNA, the CDR3 is TGTGCCACCAGCAGAGTGGGAGGGATGAACACTGAAGCTTTCTTT.

This clonotype was seen only once. V gene TRBV19 combines with J gene TRBJ2-2; 10 bases agree with TRBD2. Per germline, CDR1 LNHDA and CDR2 SQIVND (reference sequence). There are 17 residues in the CDR3. The trim removed 8 bases at V and 5 bases at J, leaving 14 bases unmatched. CDR3: CASGSGGVTWGTGELFF. Written as DNA, the CDR3 is TGTGCCAGTGGCAGCGGGGGGGTAACCTGGGGGACCGGGGAGCTGTTTTTT.

The genes are TRBV7-2 and TRBJ2-7; 9 nucleotides agree with TRBD2. The trim removed 5 bases at V and 2 bases at J, leaving 10 bases unmatched. From germline, CDR1 is SGHTA and CDR2 FQGNSA. This CDR3 has 16 residues. In DNA form, the CDR3 reads TGTGCCAGCAGCCCCCGAGTAGCGGGGGATCCCTACGAGCAGTACTTC. Translation gives CASSPRVAGDPYEQYF.

On this clonotype itself: The junction departs from the called germline gene at one end, perhaps through a read error. The chain couples TRBV10-3 to TRBJ1-2; TRBD1 is a possible D gene (5 bases). CDR1 and CDR2 from the germline V gene are ENHRY and SYGVKD. The CDR3 runs to 15 residues. CDR3 in DNA: TGTGCCAGCAGTGAAGCGCTCCAGGGTATCTATGGCTACACCTTC. It yields the protein CASSEALQGIYGYTF.

This clonotype has a count of ten or more. This chain joins TRBV12-3 or TRBV12-4 and TRBJ1-2; D call uncertain. Trimming left V 2 bases short and J 6 bases short, with 16 bases between. This CDR3 contains 15 residues. The CDR3 region is CASSLSWEGTDGYTF. CDR3 DNA sequence: TGTGCCAGCAGTTTAAGCTGGGAGGGTACGGATGGCTACACCTTC.

The chain combines TRBV9 with TRBJ2-2; weak D call: TRBD2 (5 bases). The CDR3 runs 15 residues. CDR1 and CDR2 (germline): SGDLS, YYNGEE. Trimming took 3 bases from V and 6 from J, leaving 15 bases between them. Here the CDR3 DNA reads TGTGCCAGCAGCGAGAGCGGATCCGAGTCCGGGGAGCTGTTTTTT. Translation gives CASSESGSESGELFF.

The chain is built from TRBV14 and TRBJ2-5; 12 bases agree with TRBD2. CDR3 length equals 16 residues. V lost 4 bases, J lost 5 bases, and 8 bases stayed unmatched. Germline V gene sequence: CDR1 SGHDN, CDR2 FVKESK. The CDR3 DNA reads TGTGCCAGCAGCCTCGGGATTGGACTAGCGGGGGAGACCCAGTACTTC. As protein: CASSLGIGLAGETQYF.

At least ten counts were recorded for this clonotype. The chain combines TRBV7-9 with TRBJ1-2; D possibly corresponds to TRBD1 (5 bases). V lost 5 bases to trimming and J lost 6 bases, with 10 bases between them. In germline, CDR1 is SEHNR, CDR2 FQNEAQ (reference sequence). CDR3 size: 12 residues. The CDR3 region has the DNA TGTGCCAGCAGCCGGGACGGAGATGGCTACACCTTC. It encodes CASSRDGDGYTF.

The V and J genes are TRBV14 and TRBJ1-1; a weak D match, TRBD1 (5 bases). CDR1 and CDR2 (germline): SGHDN, FVKESK. V was pared by 7 bases and J by 4 bases, with 13 bases between. The CDR3 is made up of 13 amino acids. The CDR3 spells CASKGQGFTEAFF. Here the CDR3 DNA reads TGTGCCAGCAAAGGGCAGGGCTTCACTGAAGCTTTCTTT.

This clonotype has ten or more counts. The rearrangement joins TRBV19 to TRBJ1-5; D is perhaps TRBD1 (5 bases). The CDR3 extends over 15 amino acids. The V end lost 6 bases, the J end lost 1 base, and 13 bases lay between the germline ends. Germline CDR1 reads LNHDA; CDR2 reads SQIVND (reference sequence). CDR3 coding DNA: TGTGCCAGTAGCATTTGGGACGGAAGCAATCAGCCCCAGCATTTT. It yields the protein CASSIWDGSNQPQHF.

The rearrangement uses TRBV12-3 or TRBV12-4 and TRBJ1-5; 12 bases are shared with TRBD1. The V and J ends lost 7 bases and 9 bases, in that order; junction bases with no gene match: 13. The length of the CDR3 is 16 residues. In DNA form, the CDR3 reads TGTGCCAGCACCCTAGGGACAGGGGGCGCGGGTCGGCCCCAGCATTTT. The encoded protein is CASTLGTGGAGRPQHF.

This chain uses TRBV9 with TRBJ2-3; D is uncertain. The V end was cut by 0 bases, the J end by 4 bases, with 9 bases between. CDR3 length equals 14 residues. CDR1 and CDR2 from the germline V gene are SGDLS and YYNGEE. This chain's CDR3 is CASSVGGGSDTQYF. CDR3 coding DNA: TGTGCCAGCAGCGTAGGAGGTGGGTCAGATACGCAGTATTTT.

This clonotype was counted ten times or more. Relative to the germline gene, one junction end is altered; a read error may explain this. The chain has TRBV7-8 and TRBJ2-2, with D uncertain. There are 13 residues in the CDR3. The V gene's germline CDR1 is SGHVS and CDR2 FQNEAQ. Written as DNA, the CDR3 is TGTGCCAGCAGCCACTCGAACGCCGGGGAGCTGTTTTTT. Translation gives CASSHSNAGELFF.

This clonotype was seen a handful of times. A read error may produce the germline difference seen at one junction end. The chain couples TRBV24-1 to TRBJ1-5; D remains ambiguous. This CDR3 contains 13 residues. Germline V lookup: CDR1 KGHDR, CDR2 SFDVKD. The DNA for the CDR3 is TGTGCCAGCAGTGAAGTCCAAAATCAGCCCCAGCATTTT. Translating gives CASSEVQNQPQHF.

CDR3 in amino acids: CSVLGTGSGANVLTF. In nucleotides, the CDR3 is TGCAGCGTTTTGGGGACAGGCTCTGGGGCCAACGTCCTGACTTTC. This chain uses TRBV29-1 with TRBJ2-6, with 8 bases matching TRBD1. CDR1 SQVTM and CDR2 ANQGSEA come from the germline V gene. The CDR3 extends over 15 amino acids. J gave up 0 bases and V 5 bases, and 3 bases lay outside the gene matches.

This chain links TRBV12-3 or TRBV12-4 with TRBJ1-6; no clear D gene. Trimming pared 3 bases from V and 5 bases from J, leaving 11 bases between. The CDR3 loop spans 15 amino acids. The CDR3 nucleotides read TGTGCCAGCAGTTTTGGGGAGACTGATAATTCACCCCTCCACTTT. Encoded protein: CASSFGETDNSPLHF.

The rearrangement links TRBV7-2 to TRBJ2-5; TRBD2 is a possible D gene (6 bases). Germline V gives CDR1 SGHTA, CDR2 FQGNSA. V dropped 6 bases and J dropped 4 bases, with 15 bases sitting between them. The CDR3 has 14 amino acids. Here the CDR3 DNA reads TGTGCCAGCAGTCCGACTAGTTGGGGAGAGACCCAGTACTTC. As protein: CASSPTSWGETQYF.

V is TRBV7-9 and J is TRBJ2-7; D is possibly TRBD1 (5 bases). V was cut by 5 bases and J by 0 bases, with 11 bases left in between. The CDR3 spans 14 residues. Germline V lookup: CDR1 SEHNR, CDR2 FQNEAQ (reference sequence). DNA for the CDR3: TGTGCCAGCAGCCGCCGACAGATCTCCTACGAGCAGTACTTC. Protein product: CASSRRQISYEQYF.

This clonotype was observed a handful of times. The rearrangement links TRBV4-1 to TRBJ1-2, with D possibly being TRBD1 (6 bases). Germline lookup yields CDR1 MGHRA and CDR2 YSYEKL. With 11 bases removed from V and 7 bases from J, the gap between germline ends came to 23 bases. The CDR3 contains 14 residues. DNA for the CDR3: TGCGCCGGCCGAACGGAGACAGGCTCGTTTGGCTACACCTTC. Translating it yields CAGRTETGSFGYTF.

This CDR3 is CASSFGQGGDEQYF. DNA for the CDR3: TGTGCCAGCAGCTTTGGACAGGGAGGGGACGAGCAGTACTTC. V is TRBV11-3 and J is TRBJ2-7; D perhaps matches TRBD1 (8 bases). CDR1 and CDR2 (germline): SGHNT, YENEEA. V shed 3 bases and J shed 5 bases, with 14 bases lying between them. This CDR3 spans 14 amino acids.